What follows describes a single T cell receptor beta chain. Its antigen is as yet unknown. The data derive from a study of T cell responses to AZD1222 COVID-19 vaccine. Study results and caveats: White British people made up most donors, females outnumbered males, and clonal diversity was possibly underestimated. The study identified only five to seven AZD1222 recipients as seropositive at baseline.

The V gene's germline CDR1 is SGHRS and CDR2 YFSETQ. Unmatched junction bases numbered 5, after V lost 2 bases and J lost 3 bases. CDR3 length: 16 residues. Clones were read by immunoSEQ multiplex PCR, and TCRdb kept only the in-frame ones, dropping some. Of 70,000 to 100,000 clones detected, roughly 85% appear once; the ten largest clones hold roughly 3.2%. The TCR originated in an adult who received the AZD1222 COVID-19 vaccine. The specimen comprised peripheral blood, sampled 28 days after the second AZD1222 dose. V and J are TRBV5-1 and TRBJ2-2; 9 nucleotides align to TRBD2. The CDR3 DNA reads as TGCGCCAGCAGCTTCGAGCGGGGGGCTTACACCGGGGAGCTGTTTTTT. As protein: CASSFERGAYTGELFF.